This T cell receptor (beta chain) was captured by sequencing in a study of blood T cell repertoires in COVID-19. Study at large: COVID-19 samples from acute and convalescent phases originated in the United States, Italy and Spain. In each case, the material was cDNA or gDNA derived from T cells, B-cell-depleted T cells, or PBMCs.

Trimming took off 2 bases at V and 4 bases at J, with 4 bases between the two ends. CDR3 length: 12 residues. From germline, CDR1 is SGHNT and CDR2 YYREEE (reference sequence). Authors' processing steps: Amplification of reference gene primers provided the estimated nucleated cell counts. Assay: immunoSEQ multiplex PCR; the TCRdb copy retains only in-frame clones and omits some. That table is the source of V, J and clone size, and D and trimming were worked out from the DNA. The sample holds hundreds of thousands of clones; 87% are singletons and the top ten take more than 1.3%. Input material: peripheral blood. This clonotype was sampled from a woman in her 40s who had recovered from COVID-19. The chain combines TRBV5-4 with TRBJ2-1; D call uncertain. CDR3 sequence (DNA): TGTGCCAGCAGCTTCCCGTACAATGAGCAGTTCTTC. It specifies CASSFPYNEQFF.